The 26 T cell receptor beta chains in this list originate from one sample, sequenced in a study of identical twins. MiXCR, run by TCRdb on the 5' RACE reads, gives a single entry per CDR3 protein. The sample includes hundreds of thousands of distinct CDR3 sequences, around 24% seen only once; the top ten take about 2.9%. The same data also went into a second study, on T cells expressing NK-cell markers.

The specimen was CD4+ T cells sorted from blood. Source of these receptors: a woman younger than 35 in good health.

The rearrangement links TRBV28 to TRBJ2-1; 7 bases match TRBD2. Looked up from germline, CDR1 is MDHEN and CDR2 is SYDVKM. V was clipped by 6 bases and J by 0 bases; unmatched bases: 5. CDR3 size: 15 residues. The CDR3 DNA follows: TGTGCCAGCAGACAGCTAGCGGTCTCCTACAATGAGCAGTTCTTC. This translates into CASRQLAVSYNEQFF. The variable domain in full, with the rest retrieved from reference TRBV28 and TRBJ2-1, is DVKVTQSSRYLVKRTGEKVFLECVQDMDHENMFWYRQDPGLGLRLIYFSYDVKMKEKGDIPEGYSVSREKKERFSLILESASTNQTSMYLCASRQLAVSYNEQFFGPGTRLTVL.

This clonotype was counted between two and nine times. The rearrangement links TRBV12-3 or TRBV12-4 to TRBJ2-2; D gene unclear. The length of the CDR3 is 12 residues. V lost 8 bases to trimming and J lost 1 base, with 5 bases between them. CDR3 bases: TGTGCCAGCGTGATGAACACCGGGGAGCTGTTTTTT. Translation gives CASVMNTGELFF.

The chain couples TRBV7-9 to TRBJ1-6, with TRBD1 matching over 7 bases. The germline V gene has CDR1 SEHNR and CDR2 FQNEAQ (reference sequence). The CDR3 is 15 residues long. V lost 5 bases, J lost 11 bases, and 12 bases stayed unmatched. CDR3 protein: CASSRLRQGKAPLHF. The CDR3 region has the DNA TGTGCCAGCAGCCGCCTTCGACAGGGAAAGGCACCCCTCCACTTT.

This clonotype was picked up a small number of times. This chain joins TRBV20-1 and TRBJ2-1; D remains ambiguous. Germline assignment: CDR1 DFQATT and CDR2 SNEGSKA (reference sequence). Trimming took 6 bases from V and 0 from J, leaving 15 bases between them. The CDR3 runs to 15 residues. The CDR3 protein is CSATGPESSYNEQFF. In nucleotides, the CDR3 is TGCAGTGCCACGGGCCCCGAAAGCTCCTACAATGAGCAGTTCTTC.

The rearrangement joins TRBV6-5 to TRBJ1-2, with a tentative D call TRBD1 (6 bases). Germline CDR1 is MNHEY and CDR2 is SVGAGI. CDR3 size: 16 residues. V gave up 0 bases and J gave up 4 bases, with 15 bases separating them. In nucleotides, the CDR3 is TGTGCCAGCAGTTACTCCTATACAGGGATCGGCTATGGCTACACCTTC. Translating gives CASSYSYTGIGYGYTF.

This clonotype was counted at least ten times. The chain couples TRBV7-2 to TRBJ2-5, with TRBD1 identical over 9 bases. This CDR3 spans 14 amino acids. Looked up from germline, CDR1 is SGHTA and CDR2 is FQGNSA. V trimming: 4 bases; J trimming: 2 bases; junction bases outside the gene matches: 2. CDR3 sequence: CASSSGQGQETQYF. CDR3 nucleotide sequence: TGTGCCAGCAGCTCGGGACAGGGACAAGAGACCCAGTACTTC.

V usage is TRBV15 and J usage is TRBJ2-1, with 10 bases identical to TRBD1. The CDR3 is 13 amino acids. Looked up from germline, CDR1 is LNHNV and CDR2 is YYDKDF (reference sequence). The junction had 3 bases not matched to a gene; V was cut back by 5 bases and J by 8 bases. The CDR3 region is CATSRTGGHEQFF. Written as DNA, the CDR3 is TGTGCCACCAGCCGGACAGGGGGGCATGAGCAGTTCTTC.

The chain carries TRBV11-1 and TRBJ2-5, with 14 bases lining up with TRBD2. The CDR3 contains 19 residues. Germline CDR1 SGHAT, CDR2 FQDESV (reference sequence). The junction had 12 bases not matched to a gene; V was cut back by 5 bases and J by 1 base. The CDR3 nucleotides are TGTGCCAGCAGCCTACCGACTAGCGGGAGGGTCCCACCCCAAGAGACCCAGTACTTC. This gives the protein CASSLPTSGRVPPQETQYF.

The J gene is TRBJ2-7, the V gene TRBV7-9, with unresolved D. Germline loops: CDR1 SEHNR, CDR2 FQNEAQ (reference sequence). Trimming shortened V by 4 bases and J by 2 bases, and 12 bases separated the two germline ends. The CDR3 is made up of 14 amino acids. The CDR3 DNA reads as TGTGCCAGCAGCTCTCTGGAATCACCCTACGAGCAGTACTTC. Its protein product is CASSSLESPYEQYF.

In this sample, this clonotype turned up a few times. The chain uses TRBV7-2 and TRBJ2-3; D call uncertain. V was cut by 5 bases and J by 5 bases, with 5 bases left in between. The CDR3 has 11 residues. Germline-derived CDR1 and CDR2 are SGHTA and FQGNSA. The CDR3, as DNA: TGTGCCAGCAGCGAGAGAGATACGCAGTATTTT. Amino acid sequence: CASSERDTQYF.

Many counts were recorded for this clonotype. The rearrangement links TRBV5-1 to TRBJ1-5, with D unresolved. CDR3 size: 15 residues. The V end lost 1 base, the J end lost 3 bases, and 11 bases lay between the germline ends. The germline CDR1 and CDR2 sequences are SGHRS and YFSETQ. The CDR3 bases are TGCGCCAGCAGCTTGAGTGGAATTAACAATCAGCCCCAGCATTTT. This translates into CASSLSGINNQPQHF. Combining the CDR3 with reference TRBV5-1 and TRBJ1-5 gives the whole variable domain KAGVTQTPRYLIKTRGQQVTLSCSPISGHRSVSWYQQTPGQGLQFLFEYFSETQRNKGNFPGRFSGRQFSNSRSEMNVSTLELGDSALYLCASSLSGINNQPQHFGDGTRLSIL.

V usage is TRBV7-9 and J usage is TRBJ1-2; D is possibly TRBD1 (6 bases). The CDR3 runs 17 residues. The germline CDR1 and CDR2 sequences are SEHNR and FQNEAQ (reference sequence). Trimming pared 5 bases from V and 4 bases from J, leaving 23 bases between. CDR3: CASSRPGAGFSGYGYTF. In nucleotides, the CDR3 is TGTGCCAGCAGCCGCCCGGGGGCAGGGTTTAGTGGCTATGGCTACACCTTC.

Regarding this clonotype: A read error may account for a junction end that differs from germline. The chain couples TRBV14 to TRBJ2-7; D is possibly TRBD1 (6 bases). The CDR3 has 12 amino acids. Germline-derived CDR1 and CDR2 are SGHDN and FVKESK. The CDR3, as DNA: TGTGCCAGCAGCTCACAGGGCTACGTGCAGTACTTC. Translation: CASSSQGYVQYF.

This clonotype was picked up a small number of times. V is TRBV20-1 and J is TRBJ2-1; D is unresolved. The germline CDR1 and CDR2 sequences are DFQATT and SNEGSKA (reference sequence). Trimming took 6 bases from V and 9 from J, leaving 18 bases between them. The CDR3 extends over 13 amino acids. The CDR3, as DNA: TGCAGTGCGTTTCAGCCCGTAGCTTTTGAGCAGTTCTTC. This codes for CSAFQPVAFEQFF.

Here the CDR3 DNA reads TGTGCCAGCAACCCCCCATGGGCTAGCTCCTACAATGAGCAGTTCTTC. Its translation is CASNPPWASSYNEQFF. This chain uses TRBV27 with TRBJ2-1; D gene unclear. Germline V lookup: CDR1 MNHEY, CDR2 SMNVEV (reference sequence). V shed 7 bases and J shed 0 bases, with 16 bases lying between them. This CDR3 has 16 amino acids.

Only a few counts were recorded for this clonotype. This chain connects TRBV5-1 to TRBJ2-3, with 7 bases that match TRBD2. V was clipped by 0 bases and J by 4 bases; unmatched bases: 8. This CDR3 is built from 16 residues. From germline, CDR1 is SGHRS and CDR2 YFSETQ. Written as DNA, the CDR3 is TGCGCCAGCAGCTTGGCCGTGGGGGGGACGGCAGATACGCAGTATTTT. This codes for CASSLAVGGTADTQYF.

The gene calls are TRBV19 and TRBJ2-1; D gene uncertain. CDR3 size: 12 residues. The V end lost 4 bases, the J end lost 1 base, and 2 bases lay between the germline ends. Germline CDR1 and CDR2: LNHDA and SQIVND (reference sequence). The CDR3 DNA sequence: TGTGCCAGTAGTACTTCCTACAATGAGCAGTTCTTC. Protein sequence: CASSTSYNEQFF.

This clonotype was seen only a few times. This chain uses TRBV4-3 with TRBJ2-1; 8 nucleotides match TRBD1. Unmatched junction bases numbered 10, after V lost 4 bases and J lost 8 bases. CDR1 and CDR2 (germline): LGHNA, YSLEER. CDR3 length: 15 amino acids. DNA of the CDR3: TGCGCCAGCAGCCTGACAGGGGCACTAGTCCATGAGCAGTTCTTC. Its protein product is CASSLTGALVHEQFF.

This rearrangement joins TRBV11-2 to TRBJ2-7, with TRBD2 identical over 9 bases. The V gene end was trimmed by 0 bases and the J gene end by 5 bases; junction bases not matched to a gene: 5. Germline V gene lookup returns CDR1 SGHAT and CDR2 FQNNGV. This CDR3 contains 15 residues. CDR3 bases: TGTGCCAGCAGCTTAGAGCCTAGCGGGATGGACGAGCAGTACTTC. As protein: CASSLEPSGMDEQYF.

The rearrangement links TRBV5-1 to TRBJ2-7; D gene ambiguous. CDR3 length: 12 amino acids. V was shortened by 2 bases and J by 5 bases, with 8 bases between the two germline ends. Germline lookup yields CDR1 SGHRS and CDR2 YFSETQ. CDR3 DNA sequence: TGCGCCAGCAGCTTCGCATCAAACGAGCAGTACTTC. Protein sequence: CASSFASNEQYF.

The chain couples TRBV10-3 to TRBJ2-1; no reliable D call. Germline CDR1 is ENHRY and CDR2 is SYGVKD. Trimming removed 0 bases from V and 3 bases from J, with 9 bases in between. This CDR3 spans 15 amino acids. For the CDR3, the DNA is TGTGCCATCAGTGAGTCCTTTAACGACTACAATGAGCAGTTCTTC. It yields the protein CAISESFNDYNEQFF.

This chain joins TRBV7-2 and TRBJ2-1; D is unclear. The germline CDR1 and CDR2 sequences are SGHTA and FQGNSA. The CDR3 has 14 residues. V lost 6 bases and J 4 bases, leaving 13 bases between the germline ends. As DNA, the CDR3 is TGTGCCAGCAGTCCCAAATGGGATTACAATGAGCAGTTCTTC. It encodes CASSPKWDYNEQFF.

CDR3 protein: CSGETGRGETQYF. CDR3 nucleotide sequence: TGCAGCGGGGAAACAGGGCGAGGAGAGACCCAGTACTTC. This sequence joins TRBV29-1 and TRBJ2-5; perhaps TRBD1 as D (6 bases). The CDR3 totals 13 residues. Trimming stripped 7 bases from V and 4 bases from J, with 16 bases between. Germline loops: CDR1 SQVTM, CDR2 ANQGSEA.

The chain employs TRBV11-2 and TRBJ2-7, with no clear D. The CDR3 runs to 16 residues. V shed 1 base and J shed 2 bases, with 15 bases lying between them. Germline CDR1 is SGHAT and CDR2 is FQNNGV. CDR3 sequence: CASSLGRSANPYEQYF. As DNA, the CDR3 is TGTGCCAGCAGCTTAGGCCGGTCAGCGAACCCCTACGAGCAGTACTTC.

J is TRBJ1-6 and V is TRBV12-3 or TRBV12-4; D is ambiguous. Trimming stripped 8 bases from V and 10 bases from J, with 21 bases between. The CDR3 has 15 amino acids. CDR3 in DNA: TGTGCCAGCGGTGAGAATGGAGGCCTTGGGTCACCCCTCCACTTT. Residues: CASGENGGLGSPLHF.

This chain connects TRBV6-2 or TRBV6-3 to TRBJ2-5; 8 bases are shared with TRBD2. Germline assignment: CDR1 MNHEY and CDR2 SVGEGT. This CDR3 comprises 16 residues. Unmatched junction bases numbered 9, after V lost 5 bases and J lost 1 base. This chain's CDR3 is CASSTPAGDLQETQYF. The CDR3, as DNA: TGTGCCAGCAGTACCCCAGCGGGGGACCTCCAAGAGACCCAGTACTTC.